A selection of T cell receptor beta chains follows, all from one sample in a study of regulatory dendritic cells for organ transplantation. Which antigens these TCRs recognize remains unknown. Clones were read by immunoSEQ multiplex PCR, and TCRdb kept only the in-frame ones, dropping some. The table shows 6,000 to 8,500 clones, with less than 75% occurring only once. Source material: memory CD4+ T cells from blood cultured with dendritic cells. Receptors originate from a human donor in good health. Both conserved end residues are part of each CDR3. D genes are given only for firm matches. Clone size is not always given. Where it is, it says once, few, many or a class for expanded clones.

DNA,CDR3,length,V,J,D,size
TGTGCCAGCAGTGAGACTAGCGGGGCAGGGGAGACCCAGTACTTC,CASSETSGAGETQYF,15,TRBV25-1,TRBJ2-5,TRBD2,-
TGTGCCAGCAGCTTCGGACAGGGAACTTACACTGAAGCTTTCTTT,CASSFGQGTYTEAFF,15,TRBV7-2,TRBJ1-1,TRBD1,-
TGTGCCAGCAGCGGCGAGGGAGGGCGTGGTGGCTACACCTTC,CASSGEGGRGGYTF,14,TRBV7-2,TRBJ1-2,-,-
TGTGCCAGCAGTACCGGGACAGACTTCTCCGAGCAGTACTTC,CASSTGTDFSEQYF,14,TRBV5-4,TRBJ2-7,TRBD1,few
TGTGCCAGCAGCTTAGCGTCGAGCTTCCTGGAGACCCAGTACTTC,CASSLASSFLETQYF,15,TRBV7-2,TRBJ2-5,-,few
TGTGCCAGCAGTACAGAGCCCCTCAACTATGGCTACACCTTC,CASSTEPLNYGYTF,14,TRBV6-6,TRBJ1-2,-,-
TGTGCCAGCAGCGTAGGGGCGGGGGGCCGTACCGGGGAGCTGTTTTTT,CASSVGAGGRTGELFF,16,TRBV9,TRBJ2-2,TRBD2,-
TGCGCCAGCAGCCTCCGGACTAGCGGGGGGGAGAATGAGCAGTTCTTC,CASSLRTSGGENEQFF,16,TRBV4-1,TRBJ2-1,TRBD2,-
TGTGCCAGTAGTATCGGGTTACACCAGAGCTCCTACGAGCAGTACTTC,CASSIGLHQSSYEQYF,16,TRBV19,TRBJ2-7,-,-
TGCGCCAGCAGCTTGGGGGGTCGGGCAGGGGGCAAGTATGAGCAGTTCTTC,CASSLGGRAGGKYEQFF,17,TRBV5-1,TRBJ2-1,TRBD1,-
TGCGCCAGCAGCCAAGATTTGCGATCGGGGACCCAGTACTTC,CASSQDLRSGTQYF,14,TRBV4-3,TRBJ2-5,-,-
TGTGCCAGCAGCCCCGGACTAGCGGGAGTAATTGAGCAGTTCTTC,CASSPGLAGVIEQFF,15,TRBV7-3,TRBJ2-1,TRBD2,-
TGTGCCAGCAGTGAACGGCAGGGAAAAGAGACCCAGTACTTC,CASSERQGKETQYF,14,TRBV2,TRBJ2-5,-,-
TGTGCCAGCAGCCGGGGACAGGGGCCGGGCTACACCTTC,CASSRGQGPGYTF,13,TRBV5-5,TRBJ1-2,TRBD1,-
TGTGCCATCAGCCCGAGCAATCAGCCCCAGCATTTT,CAISPSNQPQHF,12,TRBV10-3,TRBJ1-5,-,-
TGTGCCAGCAGCTTAGATTGGCTAGGAGGCAATGAGCAGTTCTTC,CASSLDWLGGNEQFF,15,TRBV7-2,TRBJ2-1,-,-
TGTGCCAGCAGCCCGACAGGGGGGGGGCGTCAGCCCCAGCATTTT,CASSPTGGGRQPQHF,15,TRBV2,TRBJ1-5,TRBD1,-
TGCAGCGTTCAGAATCCAGGGTCTCACGAGCAGTACTTC,CSVQNPGSHEQYF,13,TRBV29-1,TRBJ2-7,-,-
TGTGCCAGCCCGACAGAAGAAGACAATGAGCAGTTCTTC,CASPTEEDNEQFF,13,TRBV19,TRBJ2-1,-,-
TGTGCCAGCAGTGTGAACAGGGCCAATCAGCCCCAGCATTTT,CASSVNRANQPQHF,14,TRBV6-1,TRBJ1-5,-,-
TGTGCCAGCAGTGAATTATTCGGGACAGGGGGTAATGAGCAGTTCTTC,CASSELFGTGGNEQFF,16,TRBV2,TRBJ2-1,TRBD1,medium-sized
TGTGCCAGCAGTCCGCCGGGACAGCTGGCTTATGGCTACACCTTC,CASSPPGQLAYGYTF,15,TRBV6-5,TRBJ1-2,TRBD1,-
TGTGCCAGCAGCTTAGGTCGGGGGTCACATGAGCAGTTCTTC,CASSLGRGSHEQFF,14,TRBV7-2,TRBJ2-1,-,-
TGCGCCAGCCGGCCGGGACAGGGATCAGATACGCAGTATTTT,CASRPGQGSDTQYF,14,TRBV5-1,TRBJ2-3,TRBD1,once
TGTGCCAGCAGTGACTGGTCGGTTAGCTCCTACAATGAGCAGTTCTTC,CASSDWSVSSYNEQFF,16,TRBV6-4,TRBJ2-1,-,-
TGCGCCAGCAGTAGAGCGGGGGGCTCAGGGGATACGCAGTATTTT,CASSRAGGSGDTQYF,15,TRBV5-1,TRBJ2-3,TRBD2,-
TGTGCCAGCAGACCCCGGGACAGAATGAACACTGAAGCTTTCTTT,CASRPRDRMNTEAFF,15,TRBV5-4,TRBJ1-1,TRBD1,-
TGTGCCAGCAGTTACGCCCAGGGGATAAACGGGGAGCTGTTTTTT,CASSYAQGINGELFF,15,TRBV6-5,TRBJ2-2,-,few
TGTGCTAGTGGTATTCGGACAGGGCTGAACACTGAAGCTTTCTTT,CASGIRTGLNTEAFF,15,TRBV12-5,TRBJ1-1,TRBD1,-